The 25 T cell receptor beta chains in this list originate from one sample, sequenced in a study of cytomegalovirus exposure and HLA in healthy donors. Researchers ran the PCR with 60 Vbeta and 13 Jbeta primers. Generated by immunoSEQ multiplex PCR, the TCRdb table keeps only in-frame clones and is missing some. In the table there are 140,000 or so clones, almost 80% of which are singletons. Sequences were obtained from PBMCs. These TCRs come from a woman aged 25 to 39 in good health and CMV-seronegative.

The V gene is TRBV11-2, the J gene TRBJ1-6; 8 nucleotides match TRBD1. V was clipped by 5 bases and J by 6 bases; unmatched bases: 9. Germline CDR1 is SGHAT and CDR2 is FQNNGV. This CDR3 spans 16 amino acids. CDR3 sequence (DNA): TGTGCCAGCAGCCGATCAAGGGACAGGATTAATTCACCCCTCCACTTT. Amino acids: CASSRSRDRINSPLHF.

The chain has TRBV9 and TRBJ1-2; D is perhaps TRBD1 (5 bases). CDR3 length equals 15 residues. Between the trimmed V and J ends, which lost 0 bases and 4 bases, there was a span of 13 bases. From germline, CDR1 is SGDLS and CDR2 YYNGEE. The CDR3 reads CASSVEMAGPYGYTF. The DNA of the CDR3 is TGTGCCAGCAGCGTAGAGATGGCAGGGCCCTATGGCTACACCTTC. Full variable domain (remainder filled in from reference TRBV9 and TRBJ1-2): DSGVTQTPKHLITATGQRVTLRCSPRSGDLSVYWYQQSLDQGLQFLIQYYNGEERAKGNILERFSAQQFPDLHSELNLSSLELGDSALYFCASSVEMAGPYGYTFGSGTRLTVV.

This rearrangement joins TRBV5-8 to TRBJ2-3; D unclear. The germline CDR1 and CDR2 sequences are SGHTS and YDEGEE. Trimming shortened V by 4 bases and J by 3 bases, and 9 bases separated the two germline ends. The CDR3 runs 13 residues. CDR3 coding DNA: TGTGCCAGCAGCCTCTCCGGGACAGATACGCAGTATTTT. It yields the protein CASSLSGTDTQYF. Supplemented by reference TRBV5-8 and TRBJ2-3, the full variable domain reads EAGVTQSPTHLIKTRGQQATLRCSPISGHTSVYWYQQALGLGLQFLLWYDEGEERNRGNFPPRFSGRQFPNYSSELNVNALELEDSALYLCASSLSGTDTQYFGPGTRLTVL.

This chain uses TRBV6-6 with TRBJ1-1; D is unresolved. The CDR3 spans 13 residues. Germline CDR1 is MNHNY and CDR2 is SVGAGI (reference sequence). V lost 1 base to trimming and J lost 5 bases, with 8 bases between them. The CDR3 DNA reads TGTGCCAGCAGTTACTTTAGGGAGACTGAAGCTTTCTTT. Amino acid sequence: CASSYFRETEAFF.

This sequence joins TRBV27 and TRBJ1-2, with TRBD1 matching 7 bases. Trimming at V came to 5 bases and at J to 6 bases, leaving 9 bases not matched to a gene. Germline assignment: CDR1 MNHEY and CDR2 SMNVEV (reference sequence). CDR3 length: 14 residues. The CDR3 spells CASSNRGLSDGYTF. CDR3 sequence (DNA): TGTGCCAGCAGTAATAGGGGGCTCTCCGATGGCTACACCTTC.

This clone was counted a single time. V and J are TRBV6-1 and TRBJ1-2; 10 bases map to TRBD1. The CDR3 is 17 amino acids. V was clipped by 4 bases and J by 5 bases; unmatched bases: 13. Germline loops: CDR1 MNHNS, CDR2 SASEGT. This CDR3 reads CASSVGTGDVGSYGYTF. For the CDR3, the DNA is TGTGCCAGCAGTGTGGGGACAGGGGACGTGGGGTCGTATGGCTACACCTTC.

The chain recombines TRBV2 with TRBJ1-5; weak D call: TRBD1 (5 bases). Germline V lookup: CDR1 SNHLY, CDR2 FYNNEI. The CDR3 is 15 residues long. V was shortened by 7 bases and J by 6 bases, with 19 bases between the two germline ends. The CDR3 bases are TGTGCCAGCAAACCTCAGGGACTAGCGGGTCAGCCCCAGCATTTT. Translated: CASKPQGLAGQPQHF.

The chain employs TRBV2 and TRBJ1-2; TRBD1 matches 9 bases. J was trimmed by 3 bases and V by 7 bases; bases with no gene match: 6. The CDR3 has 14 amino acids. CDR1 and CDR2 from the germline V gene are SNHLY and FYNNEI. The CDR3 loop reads CASNQQGADYGYTF. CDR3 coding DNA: TGTGCCAGCAACCAACAGGGGGCGGACTATGGCTACACCTTC.

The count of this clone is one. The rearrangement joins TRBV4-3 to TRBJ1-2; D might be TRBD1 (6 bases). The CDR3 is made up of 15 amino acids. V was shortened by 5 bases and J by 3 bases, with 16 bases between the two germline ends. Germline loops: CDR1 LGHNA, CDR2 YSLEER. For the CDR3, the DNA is TGCGCCAGCAGCGACCGACAGGCGGGGGACTATGGCTACACCTTC. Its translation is CASSDRQAGDYGYTF.

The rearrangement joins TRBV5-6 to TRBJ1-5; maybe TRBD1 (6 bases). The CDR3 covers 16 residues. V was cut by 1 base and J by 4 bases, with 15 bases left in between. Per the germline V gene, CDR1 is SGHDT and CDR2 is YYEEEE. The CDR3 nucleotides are TGTGCCAGCAGCTTGAGGCAGGGGCAGGCAAATCAGCCCCAGCATTTT. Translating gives CASSLRQGQANQPQHF.

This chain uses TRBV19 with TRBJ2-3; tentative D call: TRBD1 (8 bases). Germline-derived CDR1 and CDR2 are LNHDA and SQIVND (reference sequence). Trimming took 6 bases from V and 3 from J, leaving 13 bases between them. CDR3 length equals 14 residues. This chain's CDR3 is CASSNRGGTDTQYF. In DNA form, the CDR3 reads TGTGCCAGTAGCAACAGGGGGGGGACAGATACGCAGTATTTT.

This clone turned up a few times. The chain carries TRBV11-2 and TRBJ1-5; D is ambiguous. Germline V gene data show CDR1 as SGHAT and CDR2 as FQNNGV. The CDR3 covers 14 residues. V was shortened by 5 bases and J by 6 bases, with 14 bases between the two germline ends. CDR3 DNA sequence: TGTGCCAGCAGCCCCTACGGGAGTAGTCAGCCCCAGCATTTT. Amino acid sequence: CASSPYGSSQPQHF.

The CDR3, as DNA: TGTGCCATCAGTGAGAACAGGGCTGAAGCTTTCTTT. Protein: CAISENRAEAFF. V usage is TRBV10-3 and J usage is TRBJ1-1, with D possibly matching TRBD1 (6 bases). V lost 2 bases to trimming and J lost 6 bases, with 7 bases between them. This CDR3 has 12 residues. Per germline, CDR1 ENHRY and CDR2 SYGVKD.

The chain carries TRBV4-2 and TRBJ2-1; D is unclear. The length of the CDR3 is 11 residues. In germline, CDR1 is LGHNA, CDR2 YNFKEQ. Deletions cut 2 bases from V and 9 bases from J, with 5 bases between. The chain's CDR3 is CASSQTGEQFF. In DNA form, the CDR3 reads TGTGCCAGCAGCCAAACGGGTGAGCAGTTCTTC.

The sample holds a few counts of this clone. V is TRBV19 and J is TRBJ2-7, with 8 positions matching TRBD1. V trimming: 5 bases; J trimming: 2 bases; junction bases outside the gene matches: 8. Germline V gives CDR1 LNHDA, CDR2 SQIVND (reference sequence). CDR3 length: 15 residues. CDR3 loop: CASSAHTGGAYEQYF. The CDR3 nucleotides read TGTGCCAGTAGTGCACACACAGGGGGAGCCTACGAGCAGTACTTC.

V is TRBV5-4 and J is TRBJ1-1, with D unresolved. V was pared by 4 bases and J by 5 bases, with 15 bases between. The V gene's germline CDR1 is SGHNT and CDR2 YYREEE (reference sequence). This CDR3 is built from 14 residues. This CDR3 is CASSLDTPKTEAFF. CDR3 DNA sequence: TGTGCCAGCAGCCTTGACACACCGAAGACTGAAGCTTTCTTT.

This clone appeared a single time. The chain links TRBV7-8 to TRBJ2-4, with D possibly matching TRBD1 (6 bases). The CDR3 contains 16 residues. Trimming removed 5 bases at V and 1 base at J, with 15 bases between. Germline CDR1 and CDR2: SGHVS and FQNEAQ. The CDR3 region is CASSHKIQGAKNIQYF. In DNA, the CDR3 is TGTGCCAGCAGCCACAAGATTCAGGGGGCCAAAAACATTCAGTACTTC.

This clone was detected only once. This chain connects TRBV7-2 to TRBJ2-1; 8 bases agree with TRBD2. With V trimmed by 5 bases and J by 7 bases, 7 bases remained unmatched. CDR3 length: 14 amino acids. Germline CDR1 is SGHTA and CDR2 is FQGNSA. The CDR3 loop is CASSLGLAGNEQFF. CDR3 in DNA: TGTGCCAGCAGCCTCGGACTAGCTGGGAATGAGCAGTTCTTC.

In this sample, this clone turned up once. The CDR3: CASSPSGQTSNYGYTF. As DNA, the CDR3 is TGTGCCAGCAGCCCCAGTGGGCAGACCTCTAACTATGGCTACACCTTC. The gene calls are TRBV9 and TRBJ1-2; D gene uncertain. The V gene's germline CDR1 is SGDLS and CDR2 YYNGEE. V was shortened by 4 bases and J by 0 bases, with 16 bases between the two germline ends. The CDR3 sequence is 16 residues long.

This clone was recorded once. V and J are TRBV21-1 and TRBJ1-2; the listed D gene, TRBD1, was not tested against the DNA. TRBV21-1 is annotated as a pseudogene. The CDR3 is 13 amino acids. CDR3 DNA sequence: TGTGCCAGCAGCCAAGAATACAGGGGGCGAATCACCTTC. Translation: CASSQEYRGRITF.

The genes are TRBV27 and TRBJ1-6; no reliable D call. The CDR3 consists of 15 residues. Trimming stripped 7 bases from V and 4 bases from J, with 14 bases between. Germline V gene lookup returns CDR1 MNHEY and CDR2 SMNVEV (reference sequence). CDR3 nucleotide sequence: TGTGCCAGCAAGATATGGGCGCTTTATAATTCACCCCTCCACTTT. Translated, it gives CASKIWALYNSPLHF.

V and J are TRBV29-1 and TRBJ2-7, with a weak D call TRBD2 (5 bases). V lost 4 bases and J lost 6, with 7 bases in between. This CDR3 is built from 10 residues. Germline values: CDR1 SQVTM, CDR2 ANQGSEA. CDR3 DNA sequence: TGCAGCGTTGGAGGGTCCGAGCAGTACTTC. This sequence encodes CSVGGSEQYF.

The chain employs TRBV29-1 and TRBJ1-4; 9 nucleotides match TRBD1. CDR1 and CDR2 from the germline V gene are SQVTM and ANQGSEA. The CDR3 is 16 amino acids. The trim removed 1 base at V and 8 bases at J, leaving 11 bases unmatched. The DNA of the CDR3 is TGCAGCGTTGAAGTGGGGGGGGGACAGGGCCCCGAAAAACTGTTTTTT. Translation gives CSVEVGGGQGPEKLFF.

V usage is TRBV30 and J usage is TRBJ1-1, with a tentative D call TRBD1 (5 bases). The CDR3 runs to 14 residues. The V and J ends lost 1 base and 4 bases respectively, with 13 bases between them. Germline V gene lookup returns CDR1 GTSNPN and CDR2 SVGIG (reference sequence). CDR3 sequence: CAWSGAGRSTEAFF. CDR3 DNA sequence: TGTGCCTGGAGTGGGGCAGGGCGTAGCACTGAAGCTTTCTTT.

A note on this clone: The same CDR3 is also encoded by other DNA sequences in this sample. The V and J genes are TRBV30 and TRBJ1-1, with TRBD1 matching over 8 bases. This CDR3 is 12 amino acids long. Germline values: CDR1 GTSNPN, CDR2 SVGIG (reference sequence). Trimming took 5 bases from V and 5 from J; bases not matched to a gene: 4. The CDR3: CAWYRGYTEAFF. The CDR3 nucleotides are TGTGCCTGGTACAGGGGGTATACTGAAGCTTTCTTT.